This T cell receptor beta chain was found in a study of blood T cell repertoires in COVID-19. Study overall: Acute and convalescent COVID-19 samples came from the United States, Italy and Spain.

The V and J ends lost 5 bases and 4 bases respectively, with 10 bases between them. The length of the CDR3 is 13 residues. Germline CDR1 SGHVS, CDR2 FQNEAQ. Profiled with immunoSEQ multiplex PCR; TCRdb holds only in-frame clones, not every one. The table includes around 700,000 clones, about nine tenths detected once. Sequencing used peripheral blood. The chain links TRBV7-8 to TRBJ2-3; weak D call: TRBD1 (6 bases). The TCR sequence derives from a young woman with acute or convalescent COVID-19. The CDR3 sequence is CASSPSGADTQYF. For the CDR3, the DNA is TGTGCCAGCAGCCCCTCAGGGGCAGATACGCAGTATTTT.